A single sample is the source of the 27 T cell receptor beta chains below, sequenced in a study of blood T cell repertoires in COVID-19 (dated by TCRdb to 2019 to 2021). The protocol used for the library was the immunoSEQ multiplex PCR assay. Drawn from immuneACCESS, this table holds only the in-frame rearrangements with V and J called that TCRdb kept. Clones are partly lost; checked studies trace under half to an unresolved V gene and leave the rest unexplained. In all, the sample holds nearly 350,000 clones, and over 75% of those were seen once. Clones ranked in the top ten supply under 1.3% of the sample. Material for sequencing was PBMCs or T cells enriched from blood (not recorded which). Source of these receptors: a woman in her 30s who had recovered from COVID-19.

The table lists this clone with a count of one. This sequence joins TRBV27 and TRBJ1-1, with a possible D match to TRBD1 (6 bases). Germline V gene lookup returns CDR1 MNHEY and CDR2 SMNVEV (reference sequence). V was pared by 2 bases and J by 5 bases, with 12 bases between. The CDR3 spans 14 residues. The CDR3 sequence: CASSLLQGRTEAFF. The CDR3 coding sequence is TGTGCCAGCAGTTTACTCCAGGGGAGAACTGAAGCTTTCTTT.

The chain combines TRBV5-1 with TRBJ2-1, with 14 nucleotides matching TRBD2. Germline V gene lookup returns CDR1 SGHRS and CDR2 YFSETQ. V lost 4 bases and J lost 0; bases outside the gene matches: 9. The CDR3 sequence is 19 residues long. The CDR3 sequence: CASSTGLAGGKSSYNEQFF. CDR3 bases: TGCGCCAGCAGCACAGGACTAGCGGGGGGTAAAAGCTCCTACAATGAGCAGTTCTTC.

The chain joins TRBV3-1 (or the pseudogene TRBV3-2) to TRBJ1-2; D may be TRBD1 (5 bases). V was shortened by 2 bases and J by 2 bases, with 9 bases between the two germline ends. The CDR3 contains 14 residues. CDR1 is LGHDT, CDR2 YNNKEL, per germline (reference sequence). In nucleotides, the CDR3 is TGTGCCAGCAGCCAACGGACATTAAACTATGGCTACACCTTC. Residues: CASSQRTLNYGYTF.

This rearrangement joins TRBV7-2 to TRBJ1-5; D is ambiguous. CDR1 and CDR2 from the germline V gene are SGHTA and FQGNSA. CDR3 length: 14 amino acids. Trimming stripped 0 bases from V and 1 base from J, with 4 bases between. In DNA, the CDR3 is TGTGCCAGCAGCTTAGCGAGGAGCAATCAGCCCCAGCATTTT. Translating gives CASSLARSNQPQHF.

This chain's CDR3 is CASSQDGIAEQFF. In DNA form, the CDR3 reads TGCGCCAGCAGCCAAGATGGAATAGCGGAGCAGTTCTTC. This chain connects TRBV4-1 to TRBJ2-1; D possibly corresponds to TRBD2 (5 bases). V was clipped by 0 bases and J by 10 bases, with 10 bases between them. Germline CDR1 is MGHRA and CDR2 is YSYEKL. CDR3 length: 13 amino acids.

The genes are TRBV28 and TRBJ1-5, with D possibly matching TRBD1 (6 bases). Germline CDR1 and CDR2: MDHEN and SYDVKM. The CDR3 runs to 16 residues. Trimming took 11 bases from V and 2 from J, leaving 22 bases between them. This chain's CDR3 is CAGRGGQGSGNQPQHF. DNA for the CDR3: TGTGCCGGTAGGGGGGGGCAGGGCAGTGGCAATCAGCCCCAGCATTTT. The full variable domain, completed using reference TRBV28 and TRBJ1-5, is DVKVTQSSRYLVKRTGEKVFLECVQDMDHENMFWYRQDPGLGLRLIYFSYDVKMKEKGDIPEGYSVSREKKERFSLILESASTNQTSMYLCAGRGGQGSGNQPQHFGDGTRLSIL.

The chain employs TRBV5-4 and TRBJ2-2; 11 bases match TRBD1. Per the germline V gene, CDR1 is SGHNT and CDR2 is YYREEE (reference sequence). The CDR3 contains 16 residues. Unmatched junction bases numbered 7, after V lost 3 bases and J lost 6 bases. The CDR3 sequence: CASSSGQGAHAGELFF. The CDR3 nucleotides are TGTGCCAGCAGCTCCGGACAGGGGGCTCACGCCGGGGAGCTGTTTTTT.

CDR3 DNA: TGTGCCAGCAGCTTAATCAGGGGGCGGGAGCAGTTCTTC. This sequence encodes CASSLIRGREQFF. The chain combines TRBV7-2 with TRBJ2-1, with 8 bases fitting TRBD1. The germline gives CDR1 SGHTA, CDR2 FQGNSA. The CDR3 is 13 amino acids. The trim removed 2 bases at V and 10 bases at J, leaving 4 bases unmatched.

V gene TRBV4-1 combines with J gene TRBJ1-5, with 7 nucleotides matching TRBD1. Germline V lookup: CDR1 MGHRA, CDR2 YSYEKL. This CDR3 contains 14 residues. With 5 bases clipped from V and 4 bases from J, the junction kept 5 bases outside the gene matches. The CDR3 DNA reads as TGCGCCAGCAGCAAGGGACAGCAGAATCAGCCCCAGCATTTT. Translating it yields CASSKGQQNQPQHF.

The chain recombines TRBV5-4 with TRBJ2-1; D unclear. Germline assignment: CDR1 SGHNT and CDR2 YYREEE (reference sequence). V was shortened by 4 bases and J by 6 bases, with 8 bases between the two germline ends. The CDR3 sequence is 12 residues long. CDR3: CASSQIPNEQFF. CDR3 nucleotide sequence: TGTGCCAGCAGCCAGATTCCCAATGAGCAGTTCTTC.

The chain couples TRBV27 to TRBJ1-2; no clear D. CDR1 is MNHEY and CDR2 is SMNVEV in the germline V gene (reference sequence). The V end was cut by 7 bases, the J end by 4 bases, with 7 bases between. CDR3 length equals 11 residues. This CDR3 reads CASNKPYGYTF. The CDR3 nucleotides read TGTGCCAGCAACAAACCCTATGGCTACACCTTC.

The genes are TRBV19 and TRBJ1-4, with 10 bases aligning to TRBD1. Germline CDR1 is LNHDA and CDR2 is SQIVND (reference sequence). Germline trimming cut 5 bases from V and 5 bases from J; bases unmatched to any gene: 8. The CDR3 runs 16 residues. CDR3: CASSPTRTGGNEKLFF. As DNA, the CDR3 is TGTGCCAGTAGTCCCACTCGGACAGGGGGAAATGAAAAACTGTTTTTT.

Turning to this clone: This likely comes from a read error, as the CDR3 has no conserved phenylalanine or tryptophan at its end. The limits of the CDR3 on the DNA are not certain, so only TCRdb's listed CDR3 is given. The chain has TRBV9 and TRBJ2-3; the D segment call TRBD2 is taken from the table without a DNA check. Germline-derived CDR1 and CDR2 are SGDLS and YYNGEE. The CDR3 contains 10 residues when both ends are counted. The CDR3 spells CASSATTRRV.

Notes on this clone: The same CDR3 can be traced to other DNA sequences in this sample. The chain carries TRBV18 and TRBJ1-5; 7 bases agree with TRBD1. Germline trimming cut 3 bases from V and 4 bases from J; bases unmatched to any gene: 3. This CDR3 is built from 14 residues. Germline V CDR1 and CDR2: KGHSH, LQKENI. CDR3 protein: CASSPEQGNQPQHF. The CDR3 coding sequence is TGTGCCAGCTCACCGGAACAGGGGAATCAGCCCCAGCATTTT.

CDR3 bases: TGTGCCAGCAGGCCGGCGGGGACGGATGAAAAACTGTTTTTT. Protein sequence: CASRPAGTDEKLFF. J is TRBJ1-4 and V is TRBV7-8; perhaps TRBD1 as D (5 bases). The CDR3 sequence is 14 residues long. V was pared by 6 bases and J by 6 bases, with 14 bases between. The germline V gene has CDR1 SGHVS and CDR2 FQNEAQ.

The rearrangement uses TRBV6-5 and TRBJ1-1; D is undetermined. With 2 bases removed from V and 8 bases from J, the gap between germline ends came to 12 bases. The CDR3 consists of 13 residues. The germline CDR1 and CDR2 sequences are MNHEY and SVGAGI. The CDR3 sequence is CASSYVAGNEAFF. CDR3 coding DNA: TGTGCCAGCAGTTACGTCGCAGGCAACGAAGCTTTCTTT.

The chain recombines TRBV6-6 with TRBJ1-3; 8 bases map to TRBD1. This CDR3 region has 16 residues. Germline-derived CDR1 and CDR2 are MNHNY and SVGAGI (reference sequence). V was pared by 4 bases and J by 2 bases, with 7 bases of the junction left unmatched. The CDR3 DNA is TGTGCCAGCAGTTTTGCAGGGGGCAATACTGGAAACACCATATATTTT. Encoded protein: CASSFAGGNTGNTIYF.

The V gene is TRBV28, the J gene TRBJ1-2, with D tentatively TRBD1 (5 bases). CDR1 and CDR2 (germline): MDHEN, SYDVKM. The CDR3 has 14 residues. Between the trimmed V and J ends, which lost 5 bases and 2 bases, there was a span of 12 bases. The CDR3 spells CASSPAAGNYGYTF. In DNA form, the CDR3 reads TGTGCCAGCAGTCCCGCGGCAGGGAACTATGGCTACACCTTC.

This clone was seen only once. The chain employs TRBV19 and TRBJ1-2; 10 bases map to TRBD1. CDR3 size: 14 residues. Trimming at V came to 5 bases and at J to 8 bases, leaving 8 bases not matched to a gene. Germline V gene data show CDR1 as LNHDA and CDR2 as SQIVND (reference sequence). CDR3 residues: CASSFGDRGEGYTF. The CDR3 DNA is TGTGCCAGTAGTTTCGGGGACAGGGGAGAAGGCTACACCTTC.

This CDR3 reads CASSPRTGSDEQYF. Written as DNA, the CDR3 is TGTGCCAGCTCACCCAGGACAGGGAGCGACGAGCAGTACTTC. The chain carries TRBV18 and TRBJ2-7; 8 nucleotides match TRBD1. CDR1 is KGHSH, CDR2 LQKENI, per germline. The CDR3 spans 14 residues. J gave up 5 bases and V 3 bases, and 6 bases lay outside the gene matches.

The chain is built from TRBV19 and TRBJ1-2; tentatively, D is TRBD1 (6 bases). Trimming shortened V by 5 bases and J by 8 bases, and 27 bases separated the two germline ends. Germline loops: CDR1 LNHDA, CDR2 SQIVND (reference sequence). This CDR3 spans 17 amino acids. This chain's CDR3 is CASSPIFFSHRAEGYTF. In DNA, the CDR3 is TGTGCCAGTAGTCCTATCTTTTTCTCACACAGGGCGGAAGGCTACACCTTC.

This clone was seen only once. This rearrangement joins TRBV4-3 to TRBJ1-4; D not resolved. This CDR3 spans 16 amino acids. CDR1 is LGHNA and CDR2 is YSLEER in the germline V gene. V was shortened by 1 base and J by 1 base, with 10 bases between the two germline ends. This chain's CDR3 is CASSQVGGVTNEKLFF. In nucleotides, the CDR3 is TGCGCCAGCAGCCAAGTTGGCGGGGTAACTAATGAAAAACTGTTTTTT.

V usage is TRBV19 and J usage is TRBJ1-2; D is unresolved. CDR1 and CDR2 from the germline V gene are LNHDA and SQIVND (reference sequence). This CDR3 contains 13 residues. The ends were cut back, 0 bases at V and 4 bases at J, with 6 bases in the middle. The DNA of the CDR3 is TGTGCCAGTAGTATAGAGAACACCTATGGCTACACCTTC. Translated: CASSIENTYGYTF. Combining the CDR3 with reference TRBV19 and TRBJ1-2 gives the whole variable domain DGGITQSPKYLFRKEGQNVTLSCEQNLNHDAMYWYRQDPGQGLRLIYYSQIVNDFQKGDIAEGYSVSREKKESFPLTVTSAQKNPTAFYLCASSIENTYGYTFGSGTRLTVV.

This sequence joins TRBV5-1 and TRBJ2-7; D may be TRBD2 (6 bases). The CDR3 runs to 14 residues. Trimming took off 4 bases at V and 6 bases at J, with 17 bases between the two ends. The germline V gene has CDR1 SGHRS and CDR2 YFSETQ. The CDR3 here is CASSPMDTGGEQYF. CDR3 sequence (DNA): TGCGCCAGCAGCCCCATGGACACCGGGGGCGAGCAGTACTTC.

The genes are TRBV7-9 and TRBJ2-5, with 7 bases fitting TRBD1. The J segment lost 2 bases and the V segment lost 1 base, leaving 4 bases of the junction unmatched. There are 15 residues in the CDR3. Germline lookup yields CDR1 SEHNR and CDR2 FQNEAQ (reference sequence). The CDR3 DNA follows: TGTGCCAGCAGCTTAGGGGGGACAGCTCAAGAGACCCAGTACTTC. Its translation: CASSLGGTAQETQYF.

The chain combines TRBV6-2 or TRBV6-3 with TRBJ1-2; 8 nucleotides agree with TRBD1. The ends lost 5 bases at V and 8 bases at J; junction bases unmatched: 4. The CDR3 sequence is 12 residues long. Germline V gene sequence: CDR1 MNHEY, CDR2 SVGEGT. The CDR3 nucleotides read TGTGCCAGCAGTAAAGACAGGGGCGGCTACACCTTC. It translates to CASSKDRGGYTF.

The chain joins TRBV9 to TRBJ1-3; perhaps TRBD1 as D (6 bases). The CDR3 has 17 residues. The germline V and J ends were trimmed by 4 bases and 0 bases, with 17 bases remaining between them. Germline CDR1 is SGDLS and CDR2 is YYNGEE. In nucleotides, the CDR3 is TGTGCCAGCAGCAGAGGGGGGGCCACACTCTCTGGAAACACCATATATTTT. Protein: CASSRGGATLSGNTIYF.